This TCR beta chain was retrieved from a study of shared clonotypes between healthy human individuals. Some clones are missing from TCRdb's copy, which holds only in-frame ones; the method was immunoSEQ multiplex PCR. The data show roughly 2 million clones, around 95% seen once. Concerning this clone itself: Its antigen is unknown.

CDR3 length equals 15 residues. The ends were cut back, 1 base at V and 3 bases at J, with 10 bases in the middle. In germline, CDR1 is SGHAT, CDR2 FQNNGV. The study, taken as a whole, reports: Investigators expected sequencing depth to affect clonotype sharing among donors. Specimens sampled were limited to blood, with tissue repertoires likely differing. Estimated clonotype richness was generally higher in naive than memory subsets.

Sample: naive CD4+ T cells sorted from blood. Documented subset: CD45RA+ positively selected. The TCR comes from a man younger than 35 in good health. This rearrangement joins TRBV11-2 to TRBJ2-1, with a tentative D call TRBD2 (5 bases). This CDR3 is CASSLGVSVYNEQFF. The CDR3 nucleotides read TGTGCCAGCAGCTTAGGCGTTAGCGTCTACAATGAGCAGTTCTTC.